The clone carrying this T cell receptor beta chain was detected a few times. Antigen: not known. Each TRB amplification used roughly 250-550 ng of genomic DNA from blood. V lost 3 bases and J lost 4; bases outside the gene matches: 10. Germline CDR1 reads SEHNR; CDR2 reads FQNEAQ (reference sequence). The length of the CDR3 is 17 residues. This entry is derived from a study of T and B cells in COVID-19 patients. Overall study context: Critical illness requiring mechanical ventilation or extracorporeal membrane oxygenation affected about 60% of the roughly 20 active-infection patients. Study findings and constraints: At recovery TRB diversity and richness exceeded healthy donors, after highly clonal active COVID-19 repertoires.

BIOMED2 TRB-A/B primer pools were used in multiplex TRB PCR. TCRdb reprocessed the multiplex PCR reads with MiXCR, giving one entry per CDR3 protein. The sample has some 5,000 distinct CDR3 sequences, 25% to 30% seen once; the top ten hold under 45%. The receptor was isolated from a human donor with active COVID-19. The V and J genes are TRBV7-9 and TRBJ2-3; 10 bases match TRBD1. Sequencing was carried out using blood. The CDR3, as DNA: TGTGCCAGCAGCTTGTCACCGGGACAGGGGACGCCAGATACGCAGTATTTT. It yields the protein CASSLSPGQGTPDTQYF.